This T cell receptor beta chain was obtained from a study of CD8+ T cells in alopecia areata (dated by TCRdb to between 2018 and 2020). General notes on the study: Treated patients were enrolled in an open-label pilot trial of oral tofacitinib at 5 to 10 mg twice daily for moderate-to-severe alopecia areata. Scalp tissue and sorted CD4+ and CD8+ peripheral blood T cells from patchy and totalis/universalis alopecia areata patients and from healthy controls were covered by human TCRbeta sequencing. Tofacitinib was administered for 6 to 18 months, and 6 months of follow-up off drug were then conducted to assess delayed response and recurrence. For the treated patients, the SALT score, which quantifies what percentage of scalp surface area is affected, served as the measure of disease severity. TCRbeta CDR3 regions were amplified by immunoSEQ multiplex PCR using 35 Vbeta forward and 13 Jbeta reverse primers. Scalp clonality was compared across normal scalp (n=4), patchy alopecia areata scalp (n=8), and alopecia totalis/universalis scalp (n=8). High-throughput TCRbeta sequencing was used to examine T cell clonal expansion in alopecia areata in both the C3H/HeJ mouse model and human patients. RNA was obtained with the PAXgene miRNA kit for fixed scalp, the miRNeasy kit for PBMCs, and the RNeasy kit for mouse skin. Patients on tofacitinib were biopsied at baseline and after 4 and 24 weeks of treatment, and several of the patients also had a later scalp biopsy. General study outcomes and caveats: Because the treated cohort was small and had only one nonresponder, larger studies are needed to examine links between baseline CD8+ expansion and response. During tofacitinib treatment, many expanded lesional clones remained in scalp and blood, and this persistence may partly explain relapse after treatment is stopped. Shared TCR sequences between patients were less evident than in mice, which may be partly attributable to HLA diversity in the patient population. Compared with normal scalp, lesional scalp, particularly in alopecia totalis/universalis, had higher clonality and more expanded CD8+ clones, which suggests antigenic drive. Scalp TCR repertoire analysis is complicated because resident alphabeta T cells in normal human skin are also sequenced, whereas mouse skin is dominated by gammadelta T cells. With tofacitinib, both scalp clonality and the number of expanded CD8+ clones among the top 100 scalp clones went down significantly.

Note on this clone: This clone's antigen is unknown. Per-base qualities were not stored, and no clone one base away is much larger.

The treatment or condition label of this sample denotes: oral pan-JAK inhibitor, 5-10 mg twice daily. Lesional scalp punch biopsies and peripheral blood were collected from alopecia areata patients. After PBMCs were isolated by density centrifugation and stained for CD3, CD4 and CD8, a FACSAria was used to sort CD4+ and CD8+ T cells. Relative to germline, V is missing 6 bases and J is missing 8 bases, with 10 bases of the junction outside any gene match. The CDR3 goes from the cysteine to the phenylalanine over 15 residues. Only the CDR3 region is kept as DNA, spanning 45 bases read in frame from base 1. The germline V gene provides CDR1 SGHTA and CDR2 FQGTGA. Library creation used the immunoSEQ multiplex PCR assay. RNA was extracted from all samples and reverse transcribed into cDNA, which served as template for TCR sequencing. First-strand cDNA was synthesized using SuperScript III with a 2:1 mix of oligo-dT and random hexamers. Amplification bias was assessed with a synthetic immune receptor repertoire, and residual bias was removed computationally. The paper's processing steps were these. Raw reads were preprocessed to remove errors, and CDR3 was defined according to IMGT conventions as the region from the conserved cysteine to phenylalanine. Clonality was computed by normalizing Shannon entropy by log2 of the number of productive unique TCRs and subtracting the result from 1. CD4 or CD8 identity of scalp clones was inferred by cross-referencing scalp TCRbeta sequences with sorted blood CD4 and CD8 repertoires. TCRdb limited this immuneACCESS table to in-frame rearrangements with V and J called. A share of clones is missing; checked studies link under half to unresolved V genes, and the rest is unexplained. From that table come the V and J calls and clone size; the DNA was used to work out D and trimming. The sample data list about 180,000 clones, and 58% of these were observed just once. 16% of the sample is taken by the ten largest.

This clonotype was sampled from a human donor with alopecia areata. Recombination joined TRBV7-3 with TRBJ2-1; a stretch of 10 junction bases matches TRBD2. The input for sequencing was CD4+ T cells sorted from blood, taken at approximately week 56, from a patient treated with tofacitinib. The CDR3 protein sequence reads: CASSLGGLAIDEQFF. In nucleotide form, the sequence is TGTGCCAGCAGTTTAGGGGGACTAGCGATCGATGAGCAGTTCTTC.